This entry describes one T cell receptor (beta chain). What it binds is not known. TCRdb keeps only in-frame clones here, not all; method: immunoSEQ multiplex PCR. The sample records tens of thousands of clones, around 93% being singletons. CD4+CD25+CD127- Tregs, CD4+CD25- non-Tregs, CD4 and CD8 cells were sorted. These data belong to a study of Tregs in tolerant kidney transplant recipients. Study-level information: Mixed chimerism was transient after nonmyeloablative marrow transplants from related graft donors.

Regarding the study as a whole: The small number of patients limits these findings pending further validation.

This CDR3 is built from 12 residues. Germline CDR1 is SGHTA and CDR2 is FQGNSA. Trimming pared 5 bases from V and 7 bases from J, leaving 12 bases between. The input for sequencing was Tregs from blood, taken before the transplant. The clonotype was recovered from a human donor who received a combined kidney and bone marrow transplant. The chain couples TRBV7-2 to TRBJ2-7; D is ambiguous. The CDR3 coding sequence is TGTGCCAGCAGCCTCAGCCTACGTGAGCAGTACTTC. Its protein product is CASSLSLREQYF. The entire variable domain, with the rest obtained from reference TRBV7-2 and TRBJ2-7, is as follows: GAGVSQSPSNKVTEKGKDVELRCDPISGHTALYWYRQSLGQGLEFLIYFQGNSAPDKSGLPSDRFSAERTGGSVSTLTIQRTQQEDSAVYLCASSLSLREQYFGPGTRLTVT.